The entry below describes one T cell receptor beta chain. The data were obtained in a study of T cell responses to AZD1222 COVID-19 vaccine. CDR1 is MGHRA and CDR2 is YSYEKL in the germline V gene. The CDR3 consists of 14 residues. V lost 2 bases and J 4 bases, leaving 8 bases between the germline ends. The method was immunoSEQ multiplex PCR; TCRdb's version includes in-frame clones alone and lacks a portion of them. The sample yields approximately 210,000 clones, approximately 90% seen once. The receptor comes from an adult who received the AZD1222 COVID-19 vaccine. The sample in question was peripheral blood, obtained 28 days after the second AZD1222 dose. The genes are TRBV4-1 and TRBJ2-2; D is unresolved. In DNA form, the CDR3 reads TGCGCCAGCAGCCAATCCCCTAGCACCGGGGAGCTGTTTTTT. Amino acids: CASSQSPSTGELFF.